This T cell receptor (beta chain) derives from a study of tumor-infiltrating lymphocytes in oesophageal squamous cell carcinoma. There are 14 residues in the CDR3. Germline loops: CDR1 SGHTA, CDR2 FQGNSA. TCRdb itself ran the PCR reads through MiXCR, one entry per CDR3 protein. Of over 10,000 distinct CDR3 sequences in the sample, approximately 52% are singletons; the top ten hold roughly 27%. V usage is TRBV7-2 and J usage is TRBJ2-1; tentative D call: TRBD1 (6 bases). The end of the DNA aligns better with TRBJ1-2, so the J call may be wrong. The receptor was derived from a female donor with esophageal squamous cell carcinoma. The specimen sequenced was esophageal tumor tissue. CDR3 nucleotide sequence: TGTGCCAGCAGCCCGAGGGGGGAATCGGGTGGCTACACCTTC. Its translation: CASSPRGESGGYTF.